The rows below give T cell receptor beta chains drawn from one sample of a study of T cell clonotyping in hematopoietic cell transplantation. Sequencing was performed with immunoSEQ multiplex PCR; in TCRdb, only in-frame clones are kept and a portion is missing. This sample yields some 28,000 clones, of which around 82% are seen a single time; approximately 1.7% belongs to the top ten. Sequencing used peripheral blood mononuclear cells, obtained before stem cell transplant. The receptor source for this set is a man between 35 and 55 years old with acute myeloid leukemia. Some clones in this sample may be carry-over from other donors' samples. CDR3s include the opening cysteine and the closing phenylalanine or tryptophan. The order of the fields is clone size, J gene, V gene, D gene, CDR3 DNA, CDR3 protein. A D gene is named only where the DNA matches it firmly. Some rows mark clone size as missing; the rest say once, few, many or name a class of expanded clone.

.	TRBJ1-1	TRBV27	.	TGTGCCAGCAGACCTCAGGGATTTGCTGAAGCTTTCTTT	CASRPQGFAEAFF
.	TRBJ1-2	TRBV7-8	TRBD1	TGTGCCAGCAGTATTCAGGACAGGCCTTATGGCTACACCTTC	CASSIQDRPYGYTF
.	TRBJ1-1	TRBV4-1	.	TGCGCCAGCAGCCAGGTCGGGGTGAACACTGAAGCTTTCTTT	CASSQVGVNTEAFF
.	TRBJ2-3	TRBV6-4	TRBD1	TGTGCCAGCATTGAGACAGGGTACAGATACGCAGTATTT	CASIETGYRYAVF
.	TRBJ2-1	TRBV5-1	.	TGCGCCAGCAGCTTGGGTAGGGACCTAGTCCGCAACAATGAGCAGTTCTTC	CASSLGRDLVRNNEQFF
.	TRBJ1-1	TRBV7-6	.	TGTGCCAGCAGCTTAGGGGGGAGGGACACTGAAGCTTTCTTT	CASSLGGRDTEAFF
.	TRBJ1-1	TRBV11-3	TRBD1	TGTGCCAGCAGTCCCCGGGGGACAGGGGGCGCGGGCACTGAAGCTTTCTTT	CASSPRGTGGAGTEAFF
.	TRBJ1-1	TRBV9	.	TGTGCCAGCAGCGTAAGGGGAATAGGAGGAGCTTTCTTT	CASSVRGIGGAFF
.	TRBJ1-6	TRBV14	.	TGTGCCAGCAGCCAAGAAGGACTCTGGGCTTCACCCCTCCACTTT	CASSQEGLWASPLHF
.	TRBJ1-2	TRBV29-1	.	TGCAGCGTGGGGAAGAACGGCTACACCTTC	CSVGKNGYTF
.	TRBJ2-2	TRBV9	.	TGTGCCAGCAGCGTAGGAGCCTTGAACACCGGGGAGCTGTTTTTT	CASSVGALNTGELFF
.	TRBJ2-2	TRBV4-3	.	TGCGCCAGCAGCCCCACAGGGAGTTTAGGGACCGGGGAGCTGTTTTTT	CASSPTGSLGTGELFF
.	TRBJ2-1	TRBV5-6	.	TGTGCCAGCAGCTTTGGGAGCGCCGGCGGGCAGTACAATGAGCAGTTCTTC	CASSFGSAGGQYNEQFF
once	TRBJ2-7	TRBV27	.	TGTGCCAGCAGTTTATGGGCAGGCTACGAGCAGTACTTC	CASSLWAGYEQYF
.	TRBJ2-1	TRBV2	.	TGTGCCAGTGAACTAGACTCCTACAATGAGCAGTTCTTC	CASELDSYNEQFF
.	TRBJ2-7	TRBV6-5	.	TGTGCCAGCAGTTATTCGTCTGGGTCGAACTACGAGCAGTACTTC	CASSYSSGSNYEQYF
.	TRBJ2-7	TRBV5-1	.	TGCGCCAGCAGTTTCCCGACGCAGTCCTACGAGCAGTACTTC	CASSFPTQSYEQYF
.	TRBJ1-2	TRBV19	.	TGTGCCAGTAGTGGGTATGGCTACACCTTC	CASSGYGYTF
.	TRBJ2-7	TRBV6-5	TRBD1	TGTGCCAGCAGTCCAGGACAGGGGCACGAGCAGTACTTC	CASSPGQGHEQYF
.	TRBJ2-2	TRBV7-2	.	TGTGCCAGCAGCTTAGCGGGGCCCACCGGGGAGCTGTTTTTT	CASSLAGPTGELFF
.	TRBJ1-1	TRBV7-9	TRBD1	TGTGCCAGCAGCTTAGGGGGGACAGGTATGAACACTGAAGCTTTCTTT	CASSLGGTGMNTEAFF
few	TRBJ2-7	TRBV7-8	.	TGTGCCAGCAGCCCTCGGGACCGTACTACCTACGAGCAGTACTTC	CASSPRDRTTYEQYF
.	TRBJ1-2	TRBV7-2	.	TGTGCCAGCAGCCCCGGCGCTAGGGTTAAAAACTATGGCTACACCTTC	CASSPGARVKNYGYTF
.	TRBJ1-3	TRBV7-8	.	TGTGCCAGCAGCTCCGGGGGTTCCGGAAACACCATATATTTT	CASSSGGSGNTIYF